Presented here are 13 T cell receptor beta chains from one specimen sequenced in a study of CD8 T cells in ankylosing spondylitis. For these receptors, no antigen is known. TCRdb reanalysed the 5' RACE reads using MiXCR and keeps one entry per CDR3 protein. The sample records under 150,000 distinct CDR3 sequences, about 15% being singletons. Study outcomes and limitations: A TCR beta motif of roughly eight highly homologous variants seemed to mark ankylosing spondylitis blood.

The sequenced sample was blood, either unsorted or a sorted T cell fraction (not recorded which). Source of these receptors: a male donor with ankylosing spondylitis.

This clonotype was counted ten times or more. This chain links TRBV29-1 with TRBJ1-5; 7 nucleotides line up with TRBD1. After removal of 6 bases from V and 5 bases from J, the junction contained 10 bases not matched to a gene. Germline assignment: CDR1 SQVTM and CDR2 ANQGSEA. This CDR3 comprises 14 residues. DNA of the CDR3: TGCAGCGTCTCGGACAGGACCTCAGATCAGCCCCAGCATTTT. It specifies CSVSDRTSDQPQHF.

This clonotype occurred a few times. The chain joins TRBV10-3 to TRBJ2-3; D tentatively reads TRBD1 or TRBD2 (5 bases each). Germline CDR1 reads ENHRY; CDR2 reads SYGVKD. Between the trimmed V and J ends, which lost 11 bases and 5 bases, there was a span of 11 bases. The CDR3 extends over 11 amino acids. The CDR3, as DNA: TGTGCCGGTGGGGCGGGAGATACGCAGTATTTT. Translated: CAGGAGDTQYF.

The sample holds a few counts of this clonotype. The chain is built from TRBV6-5 and TRBJ2-5; D is possibly TRBD1 (6 bases). The CDR3 contains 16 residues. Between the trimmed V and J ends, which lost 0 bases and 8 bases, there was a span of 19 bases. The germline CDR1 and CDR2 sequences are MNHEY and SVGAGI. The CDR3 is CASSYSRRIRGGTQYF. The CDR3 coding sequence is TGTGCCAGCAGTTACTCGCGGAGAATCCGAGGGGGTACCCAGTACTTC.

This clonotype was seen more than once but under ten times. The chain has TRBV7-6 and TRBJ2-5; D is ambiguous. V was pared by 1 base and J by 5 bases, with 8 bases between. The CDR3 runs to 13 residues. Germline CDR1 is SGHVS and CDR2 is FNYEAQ. The DNA of the CDR3 is TGTGCCAGCAGCTTAGTTTATGGGGAGACCCAGTACTTC. It is translated as CASSLVYGETQYF.

The gene calls are TRBV27 and TRBJ2-7, with 11 bases fitting TRBD2. The CDR3 loop spans 18 amino acids. V shed 2 bases and J 2 bases; nucleotides not matched to a gene: 11. CDR1 and CDR2 (germline): MNHEY, SMNVEV (reference sequence). The CDR3 region is CASSLAGLAGGPPYEQYF. The CDR3 DNA follows: TGTGCCAGCAGTTTAGCCGGGTTAGCGGGAGGGCCCCCCTACGAGCAGTACTTC.

This clonotype was found a few times. The chain employs TRBV11-2 and TRBJ2-7, with D perhaps TRBD2 (6 bases). V gave up 1 base and J gave up 3 bases, with 10 bases separating them. Germline loops: CDR1 SGHAT, CDR2 FQNNGV. The CDR3 extends over 14 amino acids. The CDR3: CASSLGAGNYEQYF. In DNA form, the CDR3 reads TGTGCCAGCAGCTTAGGAGCGGGCAACTACGAGCAGTACTTC.

This clonotype was counted between two and nine times. The V and J genes are TRBV12-3 or TRBV12-4 and TRBJ2-7; 7 nucleotides align to TRBD2. CDR3 size: 12 residues. V lost 9 bases and J lost 6; bases outside the gene matches: 8. The DNA for the CDR3 is TGTGCCAGTTGCGGGAGAAGACCCGAGCAGTACTTC. The encoded protein is CASCGRRPEQYF.

This clonotype turned up a few times. The genes are TRBV7-9 and TRBJ2-1, with D possibly TRBD1 on 6 matching bases. The CDR3 has 15 amino acids. Germline V gives CDR1 SEHNR, CDR2 FQNEAQ (reference sequence). Deletions cut 6 bases from V and 0 bases from J, with 12 bases between. The CDR3 coding sequence is TGTGCCAGCAGATCCGGGACACGCTCCTACAATGAGCAGTTCTTC. Translating it yields CASRSGTRSYNEQFF.

The chain has TRBV7-8 and TRBJ1-1; D is ambiguous. Looked up from germline, CDR1 is SGHVS and CDR2 is FQNEAQ. This CDR3 is 14 amino acids long. Between the trimmed V and J ends, which lost 2 bases and 1 base, there was a span of 8 bases. CDR3 in DNA: TGTGCCAGCAGCTTAAGTCCCGGGAACACTGAAGCTTTCTTT. The encoded protein is CASSLSPGNTEAFF.

This clonotype appeared many times. The gene calls are TRBV24-1 and TRBJ2-1; D uncertain. V was pared by 3 bases and J by 4 bases, with 3 bases between. The CDR3 is made up of 12 amino acids. Per germline, CDR1 KGHDR and CDR2 SFDVKD. The CDR3 region is CATSDLYNEQFF. DNA of the CDR3: TGTGCCACCAGTGATCTATACAATGAGCAGTTCTTC.

This clonotype appeared many times. The chain has TRBV15 and TRBJ2-5; D call uncertain. CDR1 and CDR2 from the germline V gene are LNHNV and YYDKDF (reference sequence). The ends were cut back, 4 bases at V and 4 bases at J, with 10 bases in the middle. This CDR3 is built from 13 residues. The CDR3: CATSNPERETQYF. The CDR3 bases are TGTGCCACCAGCAATCCGGAGAGAGAGACCCAGTACTTC.

J is TRBJ1-2 and V is TRBV12-3 or TRBV12-4, with D tentatively TRBD1 (6 bases). V gave up 3 bases and J gave up 8 bases, with 13 bases separating them. This CDR3 has 13 amino acids. The CDR3 protein is CASSLTGSIGYTF. In DNA, the CDR3 is TGTGCCAGCAGTTTGACAGGTAGTATAGGCTACACCTTC.

The table lists this clonotype with a few counts. The V call is TRBV12-3 or TRBV12-4, the J call TRBJ1-2; no firm D call. The CDR3 is made up of 15 amino acids. Deletions cut 3 bases from V and 4 bases from J, with 15 bases between. The CDR3 bases are TGTGCCAGCAGTTTGGCGGCGGACGGCTCCTATGGCTACACCTTC. Translation gives CASSLAADGSYGYTF.